These 2 T cell receptor beta chains originate from one sample sequenced in a study of cytomegalovirus exposure and HLA in healthy donors. Primers for the PCR totalled 60 Vbeta and 13 Jbeta. The method was immunoSEQ multiplex PCR; TCRdb's version includes in-frame clones alone and lacks a portion of them. The data contain roughly 190,000 clones, roughly 76% of them singletons. Sequenced input: PBMCs. The receptor source for this set is a middle-aged man in good health and CMV-seropositive.

This clone was found a few times. V usage is TRBV25-1 and J usage is TRBJ2-4, with 8 bases matching TRBD2. The CDR3 has 18 amino acids. V trimming: 6 bases; J trimming: 0 bases; junction bases outside the gene matches: 13. Germline assignment: CDR1 MGHDK and CDR2 SYGVNS. The CDR3 nucleotides are TGTGCCAGCAGCCGGGGGGGCTCGAACCAGCTAGCCAAAAACATTCAGTACTTC. Translating gives CASSRGGSNQLAKNIQYF.

V and J are TRBV11-2 and TRBJ2-5; 9 bases are shared with TRBD1. The CDR3 consists of 14 residues. The germline gives CDR1 SGHAT, CDR2 FQNNGV. V was pared by 3 bases and J by 5 bases, with 4 bases of the junction left unmatched. CDR3 region: CASSFTGGQETQYF. The CDR3 nucleotides read TGTGCCAGCAGCTTTACAGGGGGCCAGGAGACCCAGTACTTC.